The present TCR beta chain was sequenced within a study of CD8+ T cells in alopecia areata. Noted treatment: oral pan-JAK inhibitor, 5-10 mg twice daily. A word on this clone: The antigen is unknown.

Reverse transcription of extracted RNA yielded cDNA, which provided the sequencing template. Sequencing used immunoSEQ multiplex PCR; TCRdb keeps in-frame clones, though not all of them. Here the sample spans some 120,000 clones, 61% being singletons. CDR3 length: 13 amino acids. V was trimmed by 5 bases and J by 3 bases, leaving 11 bases between them. Germline values: CDR1 SQVTM, CDR2 ANQGSEA. Whole-study findings and limits: Clarity of TCR sharing across patients fell short of that in mice, possibly HLA-related.

Sequences were derived from CD4+ T cells sorted from blood, sampled at week 4, from a patient treated with tofacitinib. The rearrangement uses TRBV29-1 and TRBJ1-5, with D uncertain. The sequence derives from a human donor with alopecia areata. In DNA form, the CDR3 reads TGCAGCGTTCGTCTGTCTACCAATCAGCCCCAGCATTTT. As protein: CSVRLSTNQPQHF.